This TCR beta chain was recorded in a study of cytomegalovirus exposure and HLA in healthy donors. Primers: 60 Vbeta forward and 13 Jbeta reverse. The protocol was immunoSEQ multiplex PCR, while the TCRdb copy is restricted to in-frame clones and leaves out a portion. Of under 200,000 clones in the sample, around 77% were seen once. CDR3 length: 12 residues. The ends were cut back, 4 bases at V and 4 bases at J, with 9 bases in the middle. Germline V lookup: CDR1 SQVTM, CDR2 ANQGSEA. The chain recombines TRBV29-1 with TRBJ2-3; D is undetermined. Sample: PBMCs. This TCR derives from a man between 45 and 60 years old in good health and CMV-seropositive. CDR3 region: CSVVAGADTQYF. CDR3 nucleotides: TGCAGCGTTGTAGCCGGAGCAGATACGCAGTATTTT.